This is a list of T cell receptor beta chains from one sample in a study of beta chain features in type 1 diabetes. Sequenced by immunoSEQ multiplex PCR; TCRdb stores in-frame clones only, minus some. The table has 120,000 to 150,000 clones, about 13% seen once; the top ten hold around 1.2%. Sequencing input: central memory CD4+ T cells from blood. These receptor sequences come from a man between 18 and 35 years old with type 1 diabetes. Each CDR3 is given with its conserved first and last residue. Each record gives: V gene, CDR3 protein.

v_gene: TRBV28
CDR3aa: CASSLEGDITEAFF

v_gene: TRBV4-1
CDR3aa: CASSQNGQAPYEQYF

v_gene: TRBV30
CDR3aa: CAWSGQGGEPLHF

v_gene: TRBV10-3
CDR3aa: CAISEDYGYTF

v_gene: TRBV12-5
CDR3aa: CASGLPNDAGNTIYF

v_gene: TRBV6-5
CDR3aa: CASSYTGTSNTEAFF

v_gene: TRBV6-5
CDR3aa: CATRQQNTEAFF

v_gene: TRBV18
CDR3aa: CASSQDRGRQETQYF

v_gene: TRBV7-9
CDR3aa: CASSRLGEGEDEKLFF

v_gene: TRBV7-9
CDR3aa: CASSLYPSYEQYF

v_gene: TRBV7-9
CDR3aa: CASRSRRDSSTDTQYF

v_gene: TRBV11-2
CDR3aa: CASSFNYGYTF

v_gene: TRBV25-1
CDR3aa: CASSDRGVGYTF

v_gene: TRBV15
CDR3aa: CATSRDGGQGVGQETQYF

v_gene: TRBV28
CDR3aa: CASSLVPQPQHF